This is a list of T cell receptor beta chains from one sample in a study of control samples from healthy donors and cancer patients. Assay: immunoSEQ multiplex PCR; the TCRdb copy retains only in-frame clones and omits some. Of about 98,000 clones in the sample, approximately 90% are singletons; the top ten hold 2% to 2.5%. The sequencing input was blood. The receptors were gathered from a woman between 18 and 29 years old in good health. The CDR3 runs from the conserved cysteine through the conserved F or W. The D gene is left open where the match is weak. For some rows the clone size is stated as once, few or many, or as a class when expanded; others skip it.

V gene	D gene	J gene	clone size	CDR3 protein	CDR3 DNA
TRBV7-9	NA	TRBJ1-4	once	CASSQDGLGYNEKLFF	TGTGCCAGCAGTCAGGACGGGTTGGGGTATAATGAAAAACTGTTTTTT
TRBV6-6	NA	TRBJ1-5	NA	CASSYAPLANQPQHF	TGTGCCAGCAGTTATGCCCCCTTAGCCAATCAGCCCCAGCATTTT
TRBV5-4	NA	TRBJ1-1	NA	CASSLSSGGKGTEAFF	TGTGCCAGCAGCTTGAGTTCGGGGGGCAAGGGCACTGAAGCTTTCTTT
TRBV19	NA	TRBJ2-2	NA	CASRDVTGELFF	TGTGCCAGTCGGGACGTCACCGGGGAGCTGTTTTTT
TRBV30	TRBD1	TRBJ1-1	NA	CAWREGAVTEAFF	TGTGCCTGGAGGGAGGGGGCGGTCACTGAAGCTTTCTTT
TRBV5-5	NA	TRBJ1-2	once	CASSPGTENYGYTF	TGTGCCAGCAGCCCCGGGACGGAAAACTATGGCTACACCTTC
TRBV5-5	NA	TRBJ1-1	NA	CASSLGFMNTEAFF	TGTGCCAGCAGCTTGGGGTTCATGAACACTGAAGCTTTCTTT
TRBV2	TRBD1	TRBJ2-7	NA	CASSSWTGDHEQYF	TGTGCCAGCAGTTCCTGGACAGGAGACCACGAGCAGTACTTC
TRBV9	NA	TRBJ1-5	few	CASSVDSGDQPQHF	TGTGCCAGCAGCGTAGATTCAGGGGATCAGCCCCAGCATTTT
TRBV5-1	NA	TRBJ1-1	NA	CASKDIAITNTEAFF	TGCGCCAGCAAGGACATCGCTATAACGAACACTGAAGCTTTCTTT
TRBV3-1/TRBV3-2	NA	TRBJ1-2	NA	CASSRGESGYTF	TGTGCCAGCAGCCGGGGGGAATCTGGCTACACCTTC
TRBV20-1	NA	TRBJ1-5	once	CSASRGSNQPQHF	TGCAGTGCTAGTCGGGGTAGCAATCAGCCCCAGCATTTT
TRBV7-2	TRBD1	TRBJ2-5	NA	CASSLLGTDQETQYF	TGTGCCAGCAGCCTCCTGGGGACAGATCAAGAGACCCAGTACTTC
TRBV27	NA	TRBJ2-7	NA	CASSTQGRRYEQYF	TGTGCCAGCAGTACACAGGGAAGGCGGTACGAGCAGTACTTC
TRBV6-5	NA	TRBJ1-6	NA	CASSVDGGLASPLHF	TGTGCCAGCAGCGTCGATGGAGGTTTGGCTTCACCCCTCCACTTT
TRBV5-6	NA	TRBJ1-5	many	CASSLAGVGGNQPQHF	TGTGCCAGCAGCCTGGCGGGCGTGGGGGGCAATCAGCCCCAGCATTTT
TRBV25-1	NA	TRBJ2-1	NA	CASTETLYNEQFF	TGTGCCAGCACTGAGACGTTATACAATGAGCAGTTCTTC
TRBV4-1	NA	TRBJ1-2	NA	CASSQGLANYGYTF	TGCGCCAGCAGCCAAGGACTAGCTAACTATGGCTACACCTTC
TRBV28	NA	TRBJ1-6	NA	CASSSPTPNNSPLHF	TGTGCCAGCAGTTCCCCGACACCCAATAATTCACCCCTCCACTTT
TRBV19	NA	TRBJ1-2	few	CASFNYREDGYTF	TGTGCCAGTTTCAACTACAGGGAGGATGGCTACACCTTC
TRBV28	NA	TRBJ1-4	once	CASRRGFEKLFF	TGTGCCAGCCGGAGGGGGTTTGAAAAACTGTTTTTT
TRBV5-1	NA	TRBJ2-5	NA	CASWDVQETQYF	TGCGCCAGCTGGGACGTTCAAGAGACCCAGTACTTC
TRBV11-3	NA	TRBJ2-3	NA	CASSRDGRISTDTQYF	TGTGCCAGCAGCAGAGACGGGCGGATTAGCACAGATACGCAGTATTTT
TRBV5-4	NA	TRBJ2-1	once	CASSILGAGDEQFF	TGTGCCAGCAGCATCCTAGGTGCCGGTGATGAGCAGTTCTTC
TRBV7-9	NA	TRBJ1-1	NA	CASSLVGREGEAFF	TGTGCCAGCAGCTTAGTGGGCAGGGAAGGAGAAGCTTTCTTT
TRBV24-1	NA	TRBJ2-1	NA	CATSDQTQGNAYNEQFF	TGTGCCACCAGTGATCAAACTCAGGGGAACGCCTACAATGAGCAGTTCTTC
TRBV7-3	NA	TRBJ2-1	NA	CASSPGTRGEQFF	TGTGCCAGCAGCCCGGGGACTCGAGGTGAGCAGTTCTTC
TRBV15	NA	TRBJ1-1	NA	CATSRDKADEAFF	TGTGCCACCAGCAGAGATAAGGCAGATGAAGCTTTCTTT
TRBV19	NA	TRBJ1-5	NA	CASSRGSNQPQHF	TGTGCCAGTTCCAGGGGCTCCAATCAGCCCCAGCATTTT
TRBV7-9	NA	TRBJ2-5	NA	CASSPQRGGWDQETQYF	TGTGCCAGCAGCCCCCAAAGGGGGGGTTGGGATCAAGAGACCCAGTACTTC
TRBV19	TRBD1	TRBJ1-5	NA	CASTVTGEGNQPQHF	TGTGCCAGTACTGTGACAGGGGAGGGCAATCAGCCCCAGCATTTT
TRBV9	NA	TRBJ1-2	NA	CASSVEGGYGNYGYTF	TGTGCCAGCAGCGTAGAAGGGGGATACGGTAACTATGGCTACACCTTC
TRBV9	TRBD1	TRBJ2-1	NA	CASSPPTGNEQFF	TGTGCCAGCAGCCCCCCGACAGGGAATGAGCAGTTCTTC
TRBV3-1/TRBV3-2	NA	TRBJ1-1	NA	CASSQAGRGFMNTEAFF	TGTGCCAGCAGCCAAGCGGGGAGGGGATTCATGAACACTGAAGCTTTCTTT
TRBV5-1	NA	TRBJ2-3	NA	CASSWVGPTDTQYF	TGCGCCAGCAGCTGGGTCGGGCCCACAGATACGCAGTATTTT
TRBV6-4	NA	TRBJ2-1	NA	CASSDDSYNEQFF	TGTGCCAGCAGTGACGACAGCTACAATGAGCAGTTCTTC
TRBV7-9	NA	TRBJ1-3	NA	CASSQADSTSGNTIYF	TGTGCCAGCAGTCAAGCCGACAGTACCTCTGGAAACACCATATATTTT
TRBV19	TRBD2	TRBJ2-2	NA	CASTLLAANTGELFF	TGTGCCAGTACACTACTAGCGGCGAACACCGGGGAGCTGTTTTTT
TRBV24-1	NA	TRBJ2-7	NA	CATSDLLGDEQYF	TGTGCCACCAGTGACCTCTTGGGAGACGAGCAGTACTTC
TRBV7-9	TRBD2	TRBJ2-3	NA	CASSLAWREYDSDTQYF	TGTGCCAGCAGCTTAGCCTGGCGGGAGTATGATTCAGATACGCAGTATTTT
TRBV19	TRBD2	TRBJ2-5	NA	CASSIGSRGGRGETQYF	TGTGCCAGTAGTATAGGTTCTCGGGGGGGCCGCGGAGAGACCCAGTACTTC
TRBV10-3	NA	TRBJ2-2	NA	CAISAWDTKNTGELFF	TGTGCCATCAGTGCTTGGGACACTAAAAACACCGGGGAGCTGTTTTTT
TRBV7-8	NA	TRBJ2-2	NA	CASSLGLQGNTGELFF	TGTGCCAGCAGCTTAGGTCTTCAGGGGAACACCGGGGAGCTGTTTTTT
TRBV7-9	NA	TRBJ2-2	NA	CASSFDRANTGELFF	TGTGCCAGCAGCTTCGACAGAGCGAACACCGGGGAGCTGTTTTTT
TRBV7-2	NA	TRBJ1-5	NA	CASSLAGQPQHF	TGTGCCAGCAGCTTAGCGGGTCAGCCCCAGCATTTT
TRBV18	NA	TRBJ1-5	NA	CASSPKLQDQPQHF	TGTGCCAGCTCACCCAAGCTCCAGGATCAGCCCCAGCATTTT
TRBV11-2	NA	TRBJ1-1	NA	CASSLAHTIINTEAFF	TGTGCCAGCAGCTTAGCCCATACGATAATAAACACTGAAGCTTTCTTT
TRBV2	NA	TRBJ1-4	NA	CASSEGLGEKLFF	TGTGCCAGCAGTGAAGGGTTAGGGGAAAAACTGTTTTTT
TRBV7-9	NA	TRBJ2-1	NA	CASSLNGLAFYNEQFF	TGTGCCAGCAGCTTGAACGGGCTAGCCTTTTACAATGAGCAGTTCTTC
TRBV15	TRBD1	TRBJ2-7	NA	CATGQGAYEQYF	TGTGCCACGGGACAGGGTGCCTACGAGCAGTACTTC
TRBV29-1	NA	TRBJ1-1	NA	CSALKGATEAFF	TGCAGCGCCCTGAAAGGAGCCACTGAAGCTTTCTTT